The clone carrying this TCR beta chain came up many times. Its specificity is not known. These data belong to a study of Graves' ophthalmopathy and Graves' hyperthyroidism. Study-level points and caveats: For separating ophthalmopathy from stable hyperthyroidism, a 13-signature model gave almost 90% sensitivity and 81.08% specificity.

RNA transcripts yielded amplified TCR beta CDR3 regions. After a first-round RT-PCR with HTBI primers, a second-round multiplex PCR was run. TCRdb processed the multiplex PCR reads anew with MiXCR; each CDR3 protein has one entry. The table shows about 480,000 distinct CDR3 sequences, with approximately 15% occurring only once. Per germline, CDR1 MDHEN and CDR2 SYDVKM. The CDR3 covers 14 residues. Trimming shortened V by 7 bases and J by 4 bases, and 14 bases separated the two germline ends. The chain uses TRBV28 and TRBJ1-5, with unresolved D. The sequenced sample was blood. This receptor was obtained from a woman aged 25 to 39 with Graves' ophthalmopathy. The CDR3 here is CASTFYPINQPQHF. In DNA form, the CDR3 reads TGTGCCAGCACCTTTTACCCCATTAATCAGCCCCAGCATTTT.